The rows below give T cell receptor beta chains drawn from one sample of a study of human T cells and chemical hapten exposure. TCRdb independently ran MiXCR on the RACE reads; one entry per CDR3 protein. The data show tens of thousands of distinct CDR3 sequences, around 8.8% seen once. Sequencing was done on a sample of whole blood. These receptors were collected from a female donor in good health. Some clones in this sample may be carry-over from other donors' samples. Both conserved end residues are part of each CDR3. A D gene is named only where the DNA matches it firmly. Clone size is shown for a subset of rows, as once, few, many or a class of expanded clone.

abundance: few
j_gene: TRBJ2-5
v_gene: TRBV10-3
d_gene: .
CDR3aa: CAISEGQYQETQYF
CDR3nt: TGTGCCATCAGTGAAGGACAGTACCAAGAGACCCAGTACTTC

abundance: .
j_gene: TRBJ2-7
v_gene: TRBV4-2
d_gene: TRBD1
CDR3aa: CASSQNSGTGSVEYF
CDR3nt: TGTGCCAGCAGCCAAAATTCCGGGACAGGGAGTGTGGAGTACTTC

abundance: .
j_gene: TRBJ1-3
v_gene: TRBV14
d_gene: .
CDR3aa: CASSQDLLTGRNTIYF
CDR3nt: TGTGCCAGCAGCCAAGATCTTTTAACAGGGAGAAACACCATATATTTT

abundance: few
j_gene: TRBJ1-6
v_gene: TRBV5-6
d_gene: .
CDR3aa: CASSSNDRLGSPLHF
CDR3nt: TGTGCCAGCAGCTCAAATGACAGGCTAGGTTCACCCCTCCACTTT

abundance: .
j_gene: TRBJ1-6
v_gene: TRBV5-1
d_gene: TRBD1
CDR3aa: CASSLGTGRLVDSPLHF
CDR3nt: TGCGCCAGCAGCTTGGGGACAGGGCGCCTCGTTGATTCACCCCTCCACTTT

abundance: .
j_gene: TRBJ1-1
v_gene: TRBV12-3/TRBV12-4
d_gene: .
CDR3aa: CASSLGEAFF
CDR3nt: TGTGCCAGCAGTTTGGGTGAAGCTTTCTTT

abundance: many
j_gene: TRBJ2-2
v_gene: TRBV6-2/TRBV6-3
d_gene: .
CDR3aa: CASEALGRNTGELFF
CDR3nt: TGTGCCAGCGAGGCCTTGGGCCGAAACACCGGGGAGCTGTTTTTT

abundance: .
j_gene: TRBJ1-5
v_gene: TRBV29-1
d_gene: .
CDR3aa: CAGGLGNQPQHF
CDR3nt: TGCGCCGGGGGTCTTGGGAATCAGCCCCAGCATTTT

abundance: .
j_gene: TRBJ1-1
v_gene: TRBV28
d_gene: .
CDR3aa: CASAGQGPRTEAFF
CDR3nt: TGTGCCAGCGCCGGGCAGGGCCCGAGAACTGAAGCTTTCTTT

abundance: .
j_gene: TRBJ1-5
v_gene: TRBV11-3
d_gene: .
CDR3aa: CASSPDQTQPQHF
CDR3nt: TGTGCCAGCAGCCCGGATCAGACCCAGCCCCAGCATTTT

abundance: few
j_gene: TRBJ1-4
v_gene: TRBV9
d_gene: .
CDR3aa: CASSNAGREKLFF
CDR3nt: TGTGCCAGCAGCAATGCGGGCCGGGAAAAACTGTTTTTT

abundance: .
j_gene: TRBJ2-3
v_gene: TRBV29-1
d_gene: .
CDR3aa: CSAWTTGGAGGGTDMQYF
CDR3nt: TGCAGCGCCTGGACGACAGGGGGCGCGGGGGGGGGCACAGATATGCAGTATTTT

abundance: few
j_gene: TRBJ2-1
v_gene: TRBV29-1
d_gene: .
CDR3aa: CSVDISWGNEQFF
CDR3nt: TGCAGCGTTGATATTAGCTGGGGGAATGAGCAGTTCTTC

abundance: many
j_gene: TRBJ1-1
v_gene: TRBV29-1
d_gene: .
CDR3aa: CSVDVDSMNTEAFF
CDR3nt: TGCAGCGTTGACGTGGACAGCATGAACACTGAAGCTTTCTTT

abundance: many
j_gene: TRBJ2-4
v_gene: TRBV2
d_gene: TRBD2
CDR3aa: CASSVSGRVAKNIQYF
CDR3nt: TGTGCCAGCAGTGTGAGCGGGAGGGTAGCCAAAAACATTCAGTACTTC

abundance: .
j_gene: TRBJ1-1
v_gene: TRBV6-6
d_gene: TRBD1
CDR3aa: CASRKGGNRGEAFF
CDR3nt: TGTGCCAGCAGGAAAGGGGGAAACAGGGGTGAAGCTTTCTTT

abundance: .
j_gene: TRBJ2-7
v_gene: TRBV10-3
d_gene: TRBD1
CDR3aa: CATQTDRAHLYEQYF
CDR3nt: TGTGCCACTCAAACGGACAGGGCCCATCTTTACGAGCAGTACTTC

abundance: .
j_gene: TRBJ2-4
v_gene: TRBV6-5
d_gene: .
CDR3aa: CASTPAPGGGPNIQYF
CDR3nt: TGTGCCAGCACCCCCGCTCCCGGGGGCGGCCCAAACATTCAGTACTTC

abundance: .
j_gene: TRBJ1-5
v_gene: TRBV20-1
d_gene: TRBD1
CDR3aa: CSAREGGGGRQPQHF
CDR3nt: TGCAGTGCTAGAGAGGGGGGAGGGGGCCGTCAGCCCCAGCATTTT

abundance: .
j_gene: TRBJ2-3
v_gene: TRBV28
d_gene: .
CDR3aa: CASSFQIRGSSYF
CDR3nt: TGTGCCAGCAGTTTTCAAATCCGGGGGTCGTCTTATTTT

abundance: many
j_gene: TRBJ1-1
v_gene: TRBV15
d_gene: .
CDR3aa: CATSRPGVSEAFF
CDR3nt: TGTGCCACCAGCAGACCAGGGGTTTCTGAAGCTTTCTTT

abundance: .
j_gene: TRBJ2-7
v_gene: TRBV7-9
d_gene: .
CDR3aa: CASSFGTTGEQYF
CDR3nt: TGTGCCAGCAGCTTCGGAACGACCGGCGAGCAGTACTTC

abundance: many
j_gene: TRBJ2-4
v_gene: TRBV3-1
d_gene: .
CDR3aa: CASSQGDQGIQYF
CDR3nt: TGTGCCAGCAGCCAAGGGGACCAGGGCATTCAGTACTTC

abundance: few
j_gene: TRBJ2-2
v_gene: TRBV27
d_gene: .
CDR3aa: CASSLPRVGELFF
CDR3nt: TGTGCCAGCAGTTTACCTAGAGTCGGGGAGCTGTTTTTT

abundance: few
j_gene: TRBJ1-5
v_gene: TRBV4-2
d_gene: .
CDR3aa: CASSQEKGTDSNQPQHF
CDR3nt: TGTGCCAGCAGCCAAGAAAAGGGGACGGATAGCAATCAGCCCCAGCATTTT

abundance: few
j_gene: TRBJ2-7
v_gene: TRBV19
d_gene: TRBD1
CDR3aa: CASSIGDRGSSYEQYF
CDR3nt: TGTGCCAGTAGTATAGGAGACAGGGGGAGCTCCTACGAGCAGTACTTC

abundance: many
j_gene: TRBJ1-1
v_gene: TRBV12-3/TRBV12-4
d_gene: .
CDR3aa: CASSLGGKNTEAFF
CDR3nt: TGTGCCAGCAGTTTGGGGGGCAAGAACACTGAAGCTTTCTTT

abundance: few
j_gene: TRBJ1-6
v_gene: TRBV7-9
d_gene: .
CDR3aa: CASSLKGLGSPLHF
CDR3nt: TGTGCCAGCAGCTTAAAAGGGTTGGGTTCACCCCTCCACTTT

abundance: many
j_gene: TRBJ2-1
v_gene: TRBV12-3/TRBV12-4
d_gene: TRBD1
CDR3aa: CASSSWTGGGIYNEQFF
CDR3nt: TGTGCCAGCAGTTCGTGGACAGGGGGCGGTATCTACAATGAGCAGTTCTTC

abundance: few
j_gene: TRBJ2-1
v_gene: TRBV7-2
d_gene: TRBD2
CDR3aa: CASSSPRLAGVNEQFF
CDR3nt: TGTGCCAGCAGCTCCCCGAGACTAGCGGGAGTAAATGAGCAGTTCTTC

abundance: few
j_gene: TRBJ2-5
v_gene: TRBV5-1
d_gene: TRBD2
CDR3aa: CASSTGTSGGQETQYF
CDR3nt: TGCGCCAGCAGCACGGGGACTAGCGGAGGCCAAGAGACCCAGTACTTC

abundance: many
j_gene: TRBJ2-1
v_gene: TRBV28
d_gene: .
CDR3aa: CASSHTGKVRFF
CDR3nt: TGTGCCAGCAGTCACACAGGGAAGGTGAGGTTCTTC

abundance: few
j_gene: TRBJ2-3
v_gene: TRBV7-2
d_gene: TRBD2
CDR3aa: CASSLGFRLAGPTDTQYF
CDR3nt: TGTGCCAGCAGCTTAGGGTTTCGTCTAGCGGGACCCACAGATACGCAGTATTTT

abundance: many
j_gene: TRBJ1-2
v_gene: TRBV28
d_gene: .
CDR3aa: CASSYPGQRSGYTF
CDR3nt: TGTGCCAGCAGTTACCCCGGACAGAGAAGCGGCTACACCTTC

abundance: few
j_gene: TRBJ1-1
v_gene: TRBV13
d_gene: .
CDR3aa: CASTLGGQLEAFF
CDR3nt: TGTGCCAGCACCTTGGGGGGGCAGCTGGAAGCTTTCTTT

abundance: many
j_gene: TRBJ2-1
v_gene: TRBV6-1
d_gene: TRBD2
CDR3aa: CASRPEASGYNEQFF
CDR3nt: TGTGCCAGCAGACCCGAGGCTAGCGGTTACAATGAGCAGTTCTTC

abundance: many
j_gene: TRBJ2-1
v_gene: TRBV7-9
d_gene: TRBD2
CDR3aa: CASSSHRGLAGGAEQFF
CDR3nt: TGTGCCAGCAGCTCACATCGGGGGCTAGCGGGAGGAGCTGAGCAGTTCTTC

abundance: many
j_gene: TRBJ1-2
v_gene: TRBV29-1
d_gene: .
CDR3aa: CSVRINYGYTF
CDR3nt: TGCAGCGTGAGGATTAACTATGGCTACACCTTC

abundance: .
j_gene: TRBJ2-2
v_gene: TRBV24-1
d_gene: .
CDR3aa: CATRRDGNTGELFF
CDR3nt: TGTGCCACCAGGAGGGATGGGAACACCGGGGAGCTGTTTTTT

abundance: .
j_gene: TRBJ2-3
v_gene: TRBV29-1
d_gene: .
CDR3aa: CSVEGGSDTDTQYF
CDR3nt: TGCAGCGTTGAGGGTGGGTCGGACACAGATACGCAGTATTTT